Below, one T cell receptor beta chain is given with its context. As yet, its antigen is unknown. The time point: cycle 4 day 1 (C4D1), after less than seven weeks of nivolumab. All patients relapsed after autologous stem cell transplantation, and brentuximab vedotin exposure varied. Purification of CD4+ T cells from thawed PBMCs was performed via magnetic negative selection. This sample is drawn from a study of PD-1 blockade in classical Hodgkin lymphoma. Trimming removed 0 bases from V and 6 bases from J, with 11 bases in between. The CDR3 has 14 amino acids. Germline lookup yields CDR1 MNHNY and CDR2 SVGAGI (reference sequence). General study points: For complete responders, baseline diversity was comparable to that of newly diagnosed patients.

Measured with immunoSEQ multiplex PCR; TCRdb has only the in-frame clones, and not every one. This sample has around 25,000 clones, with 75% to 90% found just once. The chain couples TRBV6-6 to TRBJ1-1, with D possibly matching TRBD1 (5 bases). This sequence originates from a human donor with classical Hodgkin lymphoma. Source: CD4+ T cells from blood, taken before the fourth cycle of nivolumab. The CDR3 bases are TGTGCCAGCAGTTACTCTCAAGGGACGTCTGAAGCTTTCTTT. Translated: CASSYSQGTSEAFF.